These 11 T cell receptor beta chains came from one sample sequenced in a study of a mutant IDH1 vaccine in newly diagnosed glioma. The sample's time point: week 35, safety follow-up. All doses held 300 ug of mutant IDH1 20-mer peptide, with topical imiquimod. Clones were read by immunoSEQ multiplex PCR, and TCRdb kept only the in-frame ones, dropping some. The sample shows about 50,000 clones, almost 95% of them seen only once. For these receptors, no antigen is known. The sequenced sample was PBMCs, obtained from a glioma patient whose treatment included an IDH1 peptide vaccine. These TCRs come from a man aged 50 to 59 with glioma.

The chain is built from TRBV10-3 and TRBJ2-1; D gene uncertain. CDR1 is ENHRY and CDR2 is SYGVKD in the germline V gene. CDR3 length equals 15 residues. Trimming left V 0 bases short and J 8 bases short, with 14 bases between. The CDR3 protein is CAISESTARSDEQFF. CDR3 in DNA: TGTGCCATCAGTGAGTCGACGGCCCGATCGGATGAGCAGTTCTTC.

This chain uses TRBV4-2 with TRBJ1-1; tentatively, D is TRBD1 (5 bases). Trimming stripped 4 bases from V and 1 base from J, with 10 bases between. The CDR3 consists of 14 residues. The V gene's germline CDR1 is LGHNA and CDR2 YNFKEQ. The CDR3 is CASSPGVPNTEAFF. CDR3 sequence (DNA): TGTGCCAGCAGCCCGGGGGTACCGAACACTGAAGCTTTCTTT.

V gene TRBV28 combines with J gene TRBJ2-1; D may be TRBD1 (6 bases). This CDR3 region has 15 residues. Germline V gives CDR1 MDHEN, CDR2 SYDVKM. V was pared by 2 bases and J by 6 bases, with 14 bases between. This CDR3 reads CASSLRQGHVNEQFF. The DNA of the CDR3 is TGTGCCAGCAGTTTACGTCAGGGACATGTCAATGAGCAGTTCTTC.

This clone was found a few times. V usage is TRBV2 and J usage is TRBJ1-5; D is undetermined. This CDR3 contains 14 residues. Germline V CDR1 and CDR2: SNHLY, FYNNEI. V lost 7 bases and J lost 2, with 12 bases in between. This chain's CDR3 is CASTPSTRNQPQHF. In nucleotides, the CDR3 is TGTGCCAGCACCCCCTCGACACGCAATCAGCCCCAGCATTTT.

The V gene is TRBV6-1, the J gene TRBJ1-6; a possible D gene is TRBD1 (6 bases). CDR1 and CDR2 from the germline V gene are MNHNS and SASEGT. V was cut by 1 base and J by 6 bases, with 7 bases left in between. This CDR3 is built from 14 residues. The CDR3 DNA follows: TGTGCCAGCAGTGAAGTACAGGGTAATTCACCCCTCCACTTT. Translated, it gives CASSEVQGNSPLHF.

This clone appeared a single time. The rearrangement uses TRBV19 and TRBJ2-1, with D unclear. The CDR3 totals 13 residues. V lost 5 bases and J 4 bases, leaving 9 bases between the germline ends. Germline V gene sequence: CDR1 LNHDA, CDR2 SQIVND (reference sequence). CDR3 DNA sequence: TGTGCCAGTAGTCCGAACAGTTACAATGAGCAGTTCTTC. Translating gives CASSPNSYNEQFF.

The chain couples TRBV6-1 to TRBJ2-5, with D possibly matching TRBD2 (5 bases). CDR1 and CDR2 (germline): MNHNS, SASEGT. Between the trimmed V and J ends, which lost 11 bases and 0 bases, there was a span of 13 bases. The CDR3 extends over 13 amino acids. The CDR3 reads CAGSGMYQETQYF. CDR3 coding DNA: TGTGCCGGGTCCGGGATGTACCAAGAGACCCAGTACTTC.

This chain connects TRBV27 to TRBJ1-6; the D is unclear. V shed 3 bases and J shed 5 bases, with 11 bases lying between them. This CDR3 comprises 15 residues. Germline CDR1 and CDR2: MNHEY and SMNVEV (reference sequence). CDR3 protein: CASSFSGLDNSPLHF. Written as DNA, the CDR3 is TGTGCCAGCAGTTTCAGCGGGCTTGATAATTCACCCCTCCACTTT.

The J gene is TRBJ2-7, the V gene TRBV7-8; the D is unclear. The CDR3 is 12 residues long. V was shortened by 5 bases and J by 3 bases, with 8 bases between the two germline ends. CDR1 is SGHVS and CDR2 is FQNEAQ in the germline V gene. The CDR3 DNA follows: TGTGCCAGCAGCCGAGGAATCTACGAGCAGTACTTC. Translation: CASSRGIYEQYF.

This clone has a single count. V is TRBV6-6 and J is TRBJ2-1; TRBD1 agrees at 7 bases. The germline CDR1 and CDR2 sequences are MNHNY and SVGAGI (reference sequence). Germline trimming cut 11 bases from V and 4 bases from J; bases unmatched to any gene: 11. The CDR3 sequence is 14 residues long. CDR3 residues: CAALTGAPYNEQFF. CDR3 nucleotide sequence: TGTGCCGCCCTAACAGGGGCACCTTACAATGAGCAGTTCTTC.

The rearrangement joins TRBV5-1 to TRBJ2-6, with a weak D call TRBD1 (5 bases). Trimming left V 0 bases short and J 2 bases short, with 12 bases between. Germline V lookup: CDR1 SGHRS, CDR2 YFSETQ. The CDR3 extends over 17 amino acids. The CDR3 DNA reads TGCGCCAGCAGCTTGGTTCCAGGGCGAACTGGGGCCAACGTCCTGACTTTC. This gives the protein CASSLVPGRTGANVLTF.